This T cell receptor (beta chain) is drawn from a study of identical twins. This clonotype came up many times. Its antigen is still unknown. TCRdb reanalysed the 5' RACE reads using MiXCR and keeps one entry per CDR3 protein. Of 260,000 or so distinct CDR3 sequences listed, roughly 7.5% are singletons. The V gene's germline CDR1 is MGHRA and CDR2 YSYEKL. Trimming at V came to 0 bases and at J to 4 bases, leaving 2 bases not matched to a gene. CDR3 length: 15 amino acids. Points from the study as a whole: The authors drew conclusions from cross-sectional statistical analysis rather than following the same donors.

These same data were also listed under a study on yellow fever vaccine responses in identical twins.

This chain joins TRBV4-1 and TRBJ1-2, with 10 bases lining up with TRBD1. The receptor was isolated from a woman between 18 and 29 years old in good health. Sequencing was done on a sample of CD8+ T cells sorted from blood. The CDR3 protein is CASSQETGGVYGYTF. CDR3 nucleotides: TGCGCCAGCAGCCAAGAGACAGGGGGCGTCTATGGCTACACCTTC.